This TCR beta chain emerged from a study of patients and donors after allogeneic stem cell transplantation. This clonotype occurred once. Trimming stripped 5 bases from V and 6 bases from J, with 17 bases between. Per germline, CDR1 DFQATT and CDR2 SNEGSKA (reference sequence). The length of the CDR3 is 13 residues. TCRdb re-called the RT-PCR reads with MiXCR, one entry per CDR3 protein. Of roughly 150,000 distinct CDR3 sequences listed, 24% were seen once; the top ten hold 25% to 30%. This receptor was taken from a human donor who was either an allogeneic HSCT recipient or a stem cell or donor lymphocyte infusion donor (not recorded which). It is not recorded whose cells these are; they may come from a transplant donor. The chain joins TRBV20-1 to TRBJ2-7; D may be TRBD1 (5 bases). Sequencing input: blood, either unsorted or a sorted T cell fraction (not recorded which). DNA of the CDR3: TGCAGTGCTGGGGCTGGGGCAGACATCGAGCAGTACTTC. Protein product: CSAGAGADIEQYF.